This entry lists 14 T cell receptor beta chains sequenced from one sample in a study of T cell changes during pregnancy in multiple sclerosis. The method was immunoSEQ multiplex PCR; TCRdb's version includes in-frame clones alone and lacks a portion of them. The sample holds 70,000 to 80,000 clones, around 90% seen once. The specimen was peripheral blood, collected after pregnancy. Receptors were obtained from a female donor in good health, enrolled as a control in a pregnancy study.

The rearrangement links TRBV27 to TRBJ2-1; TRBD1 matches at 10 bases. CDR3 length: 14 amino acids. V lost 3 bases and J lost 7; bases outside the gene matches: 3. Looked up from germline, CDR1 is MNHEY and CDR2 is SMNVEV (reference sequence). In DNA form, the CDR3 reads TGTGCCAGCAGTTTGACAGGGGGCAGGAATGAGCAGTTCTTC. Its translation: CASSLTGGRNEQFF.

The chain carries TRBV5-6 and TRBJ1-2, with TRBD1 matching 8 bases. V gave up 2 bases and J gave up 8 bases; unmatched junction bases: 8. There are 14 residues in the CDR3. The germline gives CDR1 SGHDT, CDR2 YYEEEE. In nucleotides, the CDR3 is TGTGCCAGCAGCTTAAACCAGGGGGCATGGGGCTACACCTTC. It encodes CASSLNQGAWGYTF.

This sequence joins TRBV27 and TRBJ1-2; the D is unclear. This CDR3 has 14 residues. CDR1 is MNHEY and CDR2 is SMNVEV in the germline V gene (reference sequence). V shed 5 bases and J shed 2 bases, with 12 bases lying between them. The CDR3 region is CASSPKAGNYGYTF. The CDR3 DNA is TGTGCCAGCAGTCCAAAGGCGGGGAACTATGGCTACACCTTC.

V usage is TRBV28 and J usage is TRBJ2-2; D may be TRBD2 (5 bases). Germline V gives CDR1 MDHEN, CDR2 SYDVKM. The CDR3 extends over 16 amino acids. The germline V and J ends were trimmed by 3 bases and 7 bases, with 18 bases remaining between them. The CDR3 nucleotides are TGTGCCAGCAGTTTCCTGGGCAGGAGGCAAGACGGGGAGCTGTTTTTT. This encodes CASSFLGRRQDGELFF.

This chain links TRBV27 with TRBJ2-1; 7 bases fit TRBD2. From germline, CDR1 is MNHEY and CDR2 SMNVEV (reference sequence). The CDR3 loop spans 14 amino acids. The ends lost 3 bases at V and 7 bases at J; junction bases unmatched: 6. The CDR3 sequence is CASSLTSSVNEQFF. DNA for the CDR3: TGTGCCAGCAGTTTGACTAGCTCGGTTAATGAGCAGTTCTTC.

This clone showed up just once. The chain employs TRBV30 and TRBJ2-5, with a weak D call TRBD2 (5 bases). Germline CDR1 reads GTSNPN; CDR2 reads SVGIG (reference sequence). V lost 5 bases to trimming and J lost 4 bases, with 11 bases between them. The CDR3 covers 12 residues. CDR3 DNA: TGTGCCTGGTCCGGCGGGTCAGAGACCCAGTACTTC. This sequence encodes CAWSGGSETQYF.

The V and J genes are TRBV28 and TRBJ2-2; D perhaps matches TRBD1 (5 bases). Trimming cost V 4 bases and J 5 bases, with 17 bases left between them. Germline V gives CDR1 MDHEN, CDR2 SYDVKM. CDR3 length: 16 residues. CDR3 nucleotide sequence: TGTGCCAGCAGTTCGCCCGCGGACATGGTGACCGGGGAGCTGTTTTTT. Amino acids: CASSSPADMVTGELFF.

J is TRBJ2-3 and V is TRBV25-1; D may be TRBD2 (5 bases). V shed 3 bases and J shed 2 bases, with 9 bases lying between them. This CDR3 spans 14 amino acids. Germline CDR1 MGHDK, CDR2 SYGVNS. The DNA of the CDR3 is TGTGCCAGCAGTGAGGGCGGGCACACAGATACGCAGTATTTT. It specifies CASSEGGHTDTQYF.

The chain recombines TRBV4-1 with TRBJ2-6; 7 positions agree with TRBD1. With 2 bases clipped from V and 0 bases from J, the junction kept 7 bases outside the gene matches. The V gene's germline CDR1 is MGHRA and CDR2 YSYEKL. CDR3 length equals 18 residues. This chain's CDR3 is CASSQRRTGLSGANVLTF. The CDR3 DNA follows: TGCGCCAGCAGCCAACGTAGGACAGGCCTCTCTGGGGCCAACGTCCTGACTTTC.

V usage is TRBV18 and J usage is TRBJ2-1; D gene unclear. Trimming removed 4 bases from V and 8 bases from J, with 9 bases in between. The CDR3 totals 12 residues. Germline CDR1 KGHSH, CDR2 LQKENI. The CDR3 DNA reads as TGTGCCAGCTCACACGGGTCGGATGAGCAGTTCTTC. Its protein product is CASSHGSDEQFF.

This chain connects TRBV28 to TRBJ1-4, with TRBD1 matching over 9 bases. Germline values: CDR1 MDHEN, CDR2 SYDVKM. Trimming cost V 5 bases and J 8 bases; bases outside gene matches: 9. There are 15 residues in the CDR3. DNA for the CDR3: TGTGCCAGCAGTCGCCGGGACAGGGTTGAGGAAAAACTGTTTTTT. Its protein is CASSRRDRVEEKLFF.

This chain uses TRBV7-9 with TRBJ2-7, with TRBD2 matching over 8 bases. With 1 base clipped from V and 9 bases from J, the junction kept 11 bases outside the gene matches. Germline values: CDR1 SEHNR, CDR2 FQNEAQ (reference sequence). This CDR3 has 15 residues. CDR3 protein: CASSLGLPGLGWQYF. The CDR3 bases are TGTGCCAGCAGCTTAGGGCTTCCGGGACTAGGGTGGCAGTACTTC.

The chain has TRBV7-9 and TRBJ1-2, with D perhaps TRBD1 (6 bases). V lost 1 base and J 2 bases, leaving 14 bases between the germline ends. This CDR3 is built from 16 residues. Germline loops: CDR1 SEHNR, CDR2 FQNEAQ (reference sequence). CDR3 residues: CASSLDGGAQNYGYTF. The CDR3 DNA follows: TGTGCCAGCAGCTTAGATGGGGGGGCCCAGAACTATGGCTACACCTTC.

V is TRBV2 and J is TRBJ1-1; D is possibly TRBD1 (6 bases). In germline, CDR1 is SNHLY, CDR2 FYNNEI. Trimming shortened V by 3 bases and J by 3 bases, and 11 bases separated the two germline ends. The CDR3 is made up of 14 amino acids. In DNA, the CDR3 is TGTGCCAGCAGTGAGACGAGGGGGTACACTGAAGCTTTCTTT. Translated: CASSETRGYTEAFF.